This TCR beta chain was sequenced during a study of shared clonotypes between healthy human individuals. Study in general: Donor composition was a couple of women and three men, aged 18 to 49. Study results and limitations: Clonotypes not shared had lower generation probabilities than those common to all four donors. The low donor count limited represented genetic and exposure-history diversity. When naive CD4 clonotypes were compared across several donors, approximately 5% were shared.

With respect to this clone: Its target is unknown.

CD45RO-negative cells were positively selected for CCR7, leaving out terminally differentiated effector memory CD45RA+ cells. The germline V and J ends were trimmed by 6 bases and 4 bases, with 27 bases remaining between them. Germline V gene data show CDR1 as MNHEY and CDR2 as SMNVEV (reference sequence). This CDR3 is 19 amino acids long. Generated by immunoSEQ multiplex PCR, the TCRdb table keeps only in-frame clones and is missing some. The repertoire holds roughly 850,000 clones, with around 96% as singletons. This receptor was obtained from a man aged 25-40 years in good health. The sequencing input was naive CD8+ T cells sorted from blood. The genes are TRBV27 and TRBJ2-2; D possibly corresponds to TRBD2 (6 bases). The CDR3, as DNA: TGTGCCAGCAGCTCCGCCTTGGCCGGGGACTCCTTGGTCACCGGGGAGCTGTTTTTT. Its translation is CASSSALAGDSLVTGELFF.